The following is a TCR beta chain sequence with its context. The data derive from a study of blood T cell repertoires in COVID-19. Study information: COVID-19 samples from acute and convalescent phases originated in the United States, Italy and Spain. In each case, the material was cDNA or gDNA derived from T cells, B-cell-depleted T cells, or PBMCs.

V lost 3 bases, J lost 3 bases, and 8 bases lay in between. In germline, CDR1 is MNHEY, CDR2 SVGAGI. This CDR3 comprises 13 residues. Recruited during active infection, patients (from Seattle) were subsequently followed longitudinally. The data were produced by immunoSEQ multiplex PCR, yet TCRdb's version contains in-frame clones alone and is incomplete. Of around 310,000 clones in the sample, 90% were seen once. The chain links TRBV6-5 to TRBJ1-1; D is unclear. Sequenced sample: peripheral blood. The clonotype was recovered from a woman aged 40 to 50 with COVID-19, enrolled during active disease. The DNA of the CDR3 is TGTGCCAGCAGTTATAATCGAGACACTGAAGCTTTCTTT. It yields the protein CASSYNRDTEAFF.